One sample yielded the 32 T cell receptor beta chains listed below, sequenced in a study of blood T cell repertoires in COVID-19. TCRdb's table, derived via immunoSEQ multiplex PCR, lists solely in-frame clones and lacks some. The sample holds around 200,000 clones, about 85% seen once. Sample: PBMCs or T cells enriched from blood (not recorded which). The receptors originated from a man aged 35-49 years who had recovered from COVID-19.

This chain links TRBV29-1 with TRBJ2-5; 7 bases fit TRBD2. The germline CDR1 and CDR2 sequences are SQVTM and ANQGSEA. Trimming cost V 2 bases and J 2 bases; bases outside gene matches: 5. The CDR3 length is 14 residues. The CDR3, as DNA: TGCAGCGTTGAACAGACTAGCAGGCAAGAGACCCAGTACTTC. Translation: CSVEQTSRQETQYF.

This clone was seen a single time. The J gene is TRBJ1-1, the V gene TRBV12-3 or TRBV12-4, with 7 bases that match TRBD1. The ends lost 8 bases at V and 4 bases at J; junction bases unmatched: 7. CDR3 length equals 13 residues. CDR3 protein: CASDRAGSTEAFF. The CDR3 bases are TGTGCCAGCGACAGGGCAGGAAGCACTGAAGCTTTCTTT.

The V and J genes are TRBV19 and TRBJ1-3, with D unresolved. CDR3 size: 14 residues. Between the trimmed V and J ends, which lost 3 bases and 0 bases, there was a span of 6 bases. The germline gives CDR1 LNHDA, CDR2 SQIVND (reference sequence). CDR3 coding DNA: TGTGCCAGTAGTATGTATTTCTCTGGAAACACCATATATTTT. This sequence encodes CASSMYFSGNTIYF.

The chain carries TRBV7-2 and TRBJ2-7, with TRBD2 matching over 14 bases. V was clipped by 1 base and J by 3 bases; unmatched bases: 5. The CDR3 consists of 17 residues. Germline CDR1 reads SGHTA; CDR2 reads FQGNSA. CDR3 protein: CASSLGFGTSGSYEQYF. CDR3 DNA sequence: TGTGCCAGCAGCTTAGGCTTCGGGACTAGCGGGAGCTACGAGCAGTACTTC.

The rearrangement uses TRBV6-5 and TRBJ2-7, with D perhaps TRBD1 (6 bases). In germline, CDR1 is MNHEY, CDR2 SVGAGI. The germline V and J ends were trimmed by 5 bases and 4 bases, with 12 bases remaining between them. The CDR3 runs 13 residues. CDR3 residues: CASSNGQSYEQYF. CDR3 DNA sequence: TGTGCCAGCAGTAACGGACAGTCGTACGAGCAGTACTTC.

Written as DNA, the CDR3 is TGTGCCAGCAGTTACTCTGAAGCAAACACTGAAGCTTTCTTT. This sequence encodes CASSYSEANTEAFF. The chain is built from TRBV6-2 or TRBV6-3 and TRBJ1-1; no reliable D call. Germline assignment: CDR1 MNHEY and CDR2 SVGEGT. V was clipped by 0 bases and J by 2 bases, with 7 bases between them. The CDR3 totals 14 residues.

The chain employs TRBV7-2 and TRBJ2-7; the D gene is possibly TRBD2 (5 bases). V shed 0 bases and J shed 0 bases, with 9 bases lying between them. The CDR3 extends over 15 amino acids. From germline, CDR1 is SGHTA and CDR2 FQGNSA. This CDR3 reads CASSLAGASSYEQYF. The DNA of the CDR3 is TGTGCCAGCAGCTTAGCGGGAGCGAGCTCCTACGAGCAGTACTTC.

In DNA form, the CDR3 reads TGTGCCAGCAGTTACGCGGGACGGGAATACAATGAGCAGTTCTTC. Translation gives CASSYAGREYNEQFF. The gene calls are TRBV6-5 and TRBJ2-1, with a weak D call TRBD2 (6 bases). This CDR3 comprises 15 residues. Per the germline V gene, CDR1 is MNHEY and CDR2 is SVGAGI. V dropped 2 bases and J dropped 4 bases, with 12 bases sitting between them.

V is TRBV10-1 and J is TRBJ2-1, with 10 bases identical to TRBD2. The V and J ends lost 5 bases and 8 bases, in that order; junction bases with no gene match: 6. CDR3 length: 14 residues. Germline values: CDR1 WNHNN, CDR2 SYGVQD (reference sequence). The chain's CDR3 is CASSSSGSSYEQFF. CDR3 DNA: TGCGCCAGCAGTTCTAGCGGGAGTTCGTATGAGCAGTTCTTC.

The chain couples TRBV2 to TRBJ1-1; 10 nucleotides align to TRBD1. V lost 2 bases and J lost 0; bases outside the gene matches: 6. The CDR3 covers 17 residues. Germline values: CDR1 SNHLY, CDR2 FYNNEI. CDR3 sequence: CASSEIGTGVVNTEAFF. CDR3 DNA sequence: TGTGCCAGCAGTGAAATCGGGACAGGGGTAGTGAACACTGAAGCTTTCTTT.

This clone was picked up one time. This chain joins TRBV18 and TRBJ1-3, with D possibly TRBD1 on 5 matching bases. With 3 bases removed from V and 0 bases from J, the gap between germline ends came to 12 bases. CDR3 length: 16 residues. Germline values: CDR1 KGHSH, CDR2 LQKENI. The CDR3, as DNA: TGTGCCAGCTCACCGGAAGACAGCATCTCTGGAAACACCATATATTTT. This sequence encodes CASSPEDSISGNTIYF.

V gene TRBV18 combines with J gene TRBJ1-6; D perhaps matches TRBD1 (5 bases). The CDR3 length is 15 residues. V lost 3 bases to trimming and J lost 0 bases, with 6 bases between them. CDR1 is KGHSH, CDR2 LQKENI, per germline. For the CDR3, the DNA is TGTGCCAGCTCACCGACAGCCTCCTATAATTCACCCCTCCACTTT. Its translation is CASSPTASYNSPLHF.

This clone was found once. The rearrangement uses TRBV14 and TRBJ2-7, with 8 bases aligning to TRBD1. This CDR3 is 15 amino acids long. Germline CDR1 reads SGHDN; CDR2 reads FVKESK. Unmatched junction bases numbered 9, after V lost 4 bases and J lost 4 bases. The CDR3 spells CASSRTGSGVYEQYF. CDR3 bases: TGTGCCAGCAGCCGGACAGGGTCCGGGGTATACGAGCAGTACTTC.

The rearrangement links TRBV30 to TRBJ1-3; 8 bases map to TRBD1. The CDR3 totals 16 residues. The J segment lost 0 bases and the V segment lost 0 bases, leaving 4 bases of the junction unmatched. Germline lookup yields CDR1 GTSNPN and CDR2 SVGIG (reference sequence). This CDR3 is CAWSVGTGVSGNTIYF. Written as DNA, the CDR3 is TGTGCCTGGAGTGTGGGGACAGGAGTCTCTGGAAACACCATATATTTT. The full variable domain, completed using reference TRBV30 and TRBJ1-3, is SQTIHQWPATLVQPVGSPLSLECTVEGTSNPNLYWYRQAAGRGLQLLFYSVGIGQISSEVPQNLSASRPQDRQFILSSKKLLLSDSGFYLCAWSVGTGVSGNTIYFGEGSWLTVV.

The gene calls are TRBV2 and TRBJ2-7, with 7 nucleotides matching TRBD1. The length of the CDR3 is 15 residues. Germline lookup yields CDR1 SNHLY and CDR2 FYNNEI. The V gene end was trimmed by 4 bases and the J gene end by 3 bases; junction bases not matched to a gene: 9. The CDR3 sequence: CASSADRVRGYEQYF. CDR3 sequence (DNA): TGTGCCAGCAGTGCAGACAGGGTAAGGGGCTACGAGCAGTACTTC. Full variable domain (remainder filled in from reference TRBV2 and TRBJ2-7): EPEVTQTPSHQVTQMGQEVILRCVPISNHLYFYWYRQILGQKVEFLVSFYNNEISEKSEIFDDQFSVERPDGSNFTLKIRSTKLEDSAMYFCASSADRVRGYEQYFGPGTRLTVT.

This clone was counted between two and nine times. This chain links TRBV9 with TRBJ2-7; possibly TRBD1 for D (6 bases). The V end was cut by 4 bases, the J end by 7 bases, with 12 bases between. This CDR3 region has 12 residues. Per germline, CDR1 SGDLS and CDR2 YYNGEE. The CDR3 DNA reads as TGTGCCAGCAGCCTCGAGAGGGGGGAGCAGTACTTC. Protein: CASSLERGEQYF.

The rearrangement uses TRBV7-3 and TRBJ2-1; 10 nucleotides align to TRBD2. CDR1 and CDR2 (germline): SGHTA, FQGTGA. The CDR3 covers 19 residues. The V and J ends lost 5 bases and 3 bases, in that order; junction bases with no gene match: 16. The CDR3 DNA is TGTGCCAGCAGCCCGTTCGCCCTTGGACTAGCGGCACGCTACAATGAGCAGTTCTTC. This gives the protein CASSPFALGLAARYNEQFF. Using reference TRBV7-3 and TRBJ2-1 for the parts outside the CDR3, the full variable domain is GAGVSQTPSNKVTEKGKYVELRCDPISGHTALYWYRQSLGQGPEFLIYFQGTGAADDSGLPNDRFFAVRPEGSVSTLKIQRTERGDSAVYLCASSPFALGLAARYNEQFFGPGTRLTVL.

In this sample, this clone turned up once. The chain is built from TRBV5-1 and TRBJ1-4; no reliable D call. The ends were cut back, 0 bases at V and 0 bases at J, with 9 bases in the middle. This CDR3 has 16 residues. From germline, CDR1 is SGHRS and CDR2 YFSETQ. The CDR3 DNA reads as TGCGCCAGCAGCTTGGGGACTCAAACAACTAATGAAAAACTGTTTTTT. Residues: CASSLGTQTTNEKLFF.

The chain joins TRBV13 to TRBJ2-7, with a tentative D call TRBD2 (6 bases). From germline, CDR1 is PRHDT and CDR2 FYEKMQ (reference sequence). CDR3 length equals 14 residues. The ends were cut back, 3 bases at V and 1 base at J, with 10 bases in the middle. This chain's CDR3 is CASSFRDSSYEQYF. In DNA, the CDR3 is TGTGCCAGCAGCTTTAGGGACTCGTCCTACGAGCAGTACTTC.

The chain has TRBV27 and TRBJ2-3, with D unclear. Per germline, CDR1 MNHEY and CDR2 SMNVEV (reference sequence). Trimming left V 5 bases short and J 2 bases short, with 17 bases between. This CDR3 spans 16 amino acids. The CDR3, as DNA: TGTGCCAGCAGTGAAGGTGACTCCCACATCACAGATACGCAGTATTTT. Its protein product is CASSEGDSHITDTQYF.

This clone was counted once. The chain employs TRBV9 and TRBJ1-1, with D possibly matching TRBD1 (5 bases). V lost 4 bases, J lost 3 bases, and 13 bases lay in between. The CDR3 runs 14 residues. Looked up from germline, CDR1 is SGDLS and CDR2 is YYNGEE. CDR3 nucleotides: TGTGCCAGCAGCCCAGGAGGGGAGGACACTGAAGCTTTCTTT. It is translated as CASSPGGEDTEAFF.

J is TRBJ1-1 and V is TRBV9; D is possibly TRBD1 (6 bases). This CDR3 region has 15 residues. V gave up 1 base and J gave up 8 bases, with 18 bases separating them. Germline lookup yields CDR1 SGDLS and CDR2 YYNGEE. In nucleotides, the CDR3 is TGTGCCAGCAGCGTAAATGCTGGGGGCGATGCGGAAGCTTTCTTT. Translating gives CASSVNAGGDAEAFF.

This chain joins TRBV5-4 and TRBJ1-4; 12 bases fit TRBD1. Germline CDR1 reads SGHNT; CDR2 reads YYREEE (reference sequence). Trimming at V came to 3 bases and at J to 7 bases, leaving 4 bases not matched to a gene. The CDR3 has 15 residues. In nucleotides, the CDR3 is TGTGCCAGCAGCTCGGGACAGGGGGCAGGTGAAAAACTGTTTTTT. This gives the protein CASSSGQGAGEKLFF.

This clone came up once. This sequence joins TRBV7-6 and TRBJ2-1, with TRBD2 matching 9 bases. This CDR3 has 16 residues. The junction had 11 bases not matched to a gene; V was cut back by 5 bases and J by 6 bases. CDR1 is SGHVS, CDR2 FNYEAQ, per germline. The CDR3 nucleotides read TGTGCCAGCAGCCAGCAGGCGGGAGGGCCGTTCAATGAGCAGTTCTTC. As protein: CASSQQAGGPFNEQFF.

The chain has TRBV19 and TRBJ1-6; 8 nucleotides align to TRBD1. With 5 bases clipped from V and 9 bases from J, the junction kept 24 bases outside the gene matches. This CDR3 has 20 residues. Per the germline V gene, CDR1 is LNHDA and CDR2 is SQIVND (reference sequence). The DNA for the CDR3 is TGTGCCAGTAGTTCAGCAAGCGACAGGGGAGGACGTACCCGGGGTTCACCCCTCCACTTT. Residues: CASSSASDRGGRTRGSPLHF.

The genes are TRBV5-1 and TRBJ2-3; the match to TRBD1 covers 9 bases. CDR1 is SGHRS, CDR2 YFSETQ, per germline. The V segment lost 0 bases and the J segment 5 bases; nucleotides outside the gene matches: 4. The CDR3 runs 15 residues. The CDR3 DNA follows: TGCGCCAGCAGCTTGGGGGACAGGGTGGGAGATACGCAGTATTTT. Residues: CASSLGDRVGDTQYF.

In this sample, this clone turned up a few times. The gene calls are TRBV28 and TRBJ1-4, with TRBD1 matching 9 bases. The ends lost 5 bases at V and 8 bases at J; junction bases unmatched: 9. CDR1 and CDR2 from the germline V gene are MDHEN and SYDVKM. The CDR3 totals 15 residues. The CDR3 DNA sequence: TGTGCCAGCAGTCGGCCGGGACAGGGAGGAGAAAAACTGTTTTTT. Translating gives CASSRPGQGGEKLFF.

The chain links TRBV29-1 to TRBJ1-1, with 7 nucleotides matching TRBD1. The CDR3 covers 13 residues. Germline assignment: CDR1 SQVTM and CDR2 ANQGSEA. Trimming at V came to 5 bases and at J to 1 base, leaving 4 bases not matched to a gene. The CDR3 is CSVNRGSNTEAFF. Here the CDR3 DNA reads TGCAGCGTTAACAGGGGTTCGAACACTGAAGCTTTCTTT.

The rearrangement links TRBV30 to TRBJ2-5; maybe TRBD2 (6 bases). The V gene lost 0 bases and the J gene lost 2 bases, with 13 bases spanning the gap. The CDR3 extends over 15 amino acids. Looked up from germline, CDR1 is GTSNPN and CDR2 is SVGIG (reference sequence). As DNA, the CDR3 is TGTGCCTGGAGTGTACTCGGGGGAGTTCAAGAGACCCAGTACTTC. It is translated as CAWSVLGGVQETQYF.

CDR3 coding DNA: TGTGCCAGCAGCTCCCGTACCAGCTCCTACAATGAGCAGTTCTTC. Its translation: CASSSRTSSYNEQFF. V usage is TRBV5-5 and J usage is TRBJ2-1, with no clear D. The CDR3 length is 15 residues. Deletions cut 3 bases from V and 0 bases from J, with 10 bases between. Germline CDR1 SGHKS, CDR2 YYEKEE (reference sequence).

This chain's CDR3 is CASSSPGQAGTGELFF. The CDR3, as DNA: TGTGCCAGCAGCTCCCCGGGACAAGCTGGCACCGGGGAGCTGTTTTTT. The chain joins TRBV7-3 to TRBJ2-2, with TRBD1 as a possible D gene (6 bases). The length of the CDR3 is 16 residues. V lost 4 bases to trimming and J lost 4 bases, with 16 bases between them. CDR1 is SGHTA, CDR2 FQGTGA, per germline.

This rearrangement joins TRBV6-1 to TRBJ2-7, with 8 nucleotides matching TRBD2. The length of the CDR3 is 17 residues. V shed 3 bases, J shed 2 bases, and the junction held 12 bases outside the gene matches. CDR1 is MNHNS and CDR2 is SASEGT in the germline V gene. The CDR3: CASSDFGLAGAAYEQYF. The CDR3 DNA follows: TGTGCCAGCAGTGATTTTGGGCTAGCGGGCGCGGCCTACGAGCAGTACTTC.